The entry below describes one T cell receptor (beta chain). This specimen belongs to a study of shared T cell receptors in the human thymus. Libraries were prepared by immunoSEQ multiplex PCR; TCRdb keeps only in-frame clonotypes and omits some of them. The data show hundreds of thousands of clones, about four fifths seen once. These data were likewise used in another study, on human thymus T cells. That study adds: Serving as donors were healthy Finnish infants, each of whom was having open corrective surgery for congenital heart defects. Resections from corrective heart surgery provided thymus tissue. Thymic and blood repertoires seemed to show skewed V and J gene use. Related studies noted strongly shared thymic repertoires across unrelated people.

This clonotype was obtained from a boy younger than two with a congenital heart defect. The sample consisted of thymocytes.

The CDR3 protein is CASSRQGAGDEQFF. In nucleotides, the CDR3 is TGTGCCAGCAGCCGACAGGGCGCAGGCGATGAGCAGTTCTTC. This chain joins TRBV5-5 and TRBJ2-1; 7 bases are shared with TRBD1. The CDR3 consists of 14 residues. V lost 4 bases to trimming and J lost 8 bases; unmatched junction nucleotides: 9. From germline, CDR1 is SGHKS and CDR2 YYEKEE (reference sequence).